The rows below give T cell receptor beta chains drawn from one sample of a study of OX40 agonist ivuxolimab in advanced cancers. Produced via immunoSEQ multiplex PCR; TCRdb's table is partial and in-frame only. Seen here are 70,000 to 85,000 clones, over 80% observed once, and the top ten hold 5.5% to 6%. The material sequenced was CD4+ or CD8+ T cells sorted from blood, taken in a trial of the OX40 agonist ivuxolimab. All receptors derive from an adult with an advanced solid tumor such as melanoma, head and neck, liver or kidney cancer. Both conserved end residues are part of each CDR3. A D gene is named only where the DNA matches it firmly. The size entry is marked missing in some rows and otherwise reads once, few, many or a size class.

TRBV27	NA	TRBJ1-1	NA	TGTGCCAGCAGTTTGGATCTTAACACTGAAGCTTTCTTT	CASSLDLNTEAFF
TRBV5-1	NA	TRBJ2-1	TRBD2	TGCGCCAGCAGCTTGGGCTGGACTAGCATCACGAATGAGCAGTTCTTC	CASSLGWTSITNEQFF
TRBV6-1	NA	TRBJ1-4	NA	TGTGCCAGCAGTGTCTCAGTCTCCCCGAATTCTAATGAAAAACTGTTTTTT	CASSVSVSPNSNEKLFF
TRBV7-2	NA	TRBJ2-7	NA	TGTGCCAGCAGCTTAGGTCCCTCCTCCTACGAGCAGTACTTC	CASSLGPSSYEQYF
TRBV14	NA	TRBJ2-1	NA	TGTGCCAGCAGCAGGGCGGGTCTCTACAATGAGCAGTTCTTC	CASSRAGLYNEQFF
TRBV2	NA	TRBJ2-2	TRBD1	TGTGCCAGCAGATCCAGGACAGGGAACACCGGGGAGCTGTTTTTT	CASRSRTGNTGELFF
TRBV6-6	NA	TRBJ2-1	NA	TGTGCCAGCAGTTTTAAGGGGCAGGGATCCTCCAATGAGCAGTTCTTC	CASSFKGQGSSNEQFF
TRBV7-6	NA	TRBJ1-5	TRBD1	TGTGCCAGCAGCTTAGGTTCACAGGGGGGACAGCCCCAGCATTTT	CASSLGSQGGQPQHF
TRBV11-2	NA	TRBJ2-2	NA	TGTGCCAGCAGCTTAGAGAGGTGGCGGGAGAACACCGGGGAGCTGTTTTTT	CASSLERWRENTGELFF
TRBV28	large	TRBJ2-5	TRBD1	TGTGCCAGCAGTTACAGGGGGGATCAAGAGACCCAGTACTTC	CASSYRGDQETQYF
TRBV6-5	NA	TRBJ1-2	TRBD1	TGTGCCAGCAGTTTCCCGACAGGGCGAGGCGGCTACACCTTC	CASSFPTGRGGYTF
TRBV19	NA	TRBJ1-5	NA	TGTGCCAGTAGTATCAGTCCCAGGGGAGGCAATCAGCCCCAGCATTTT	CASSISPRGGNQPQHF
TRBV19	NA	TRBJ2-2	TRBD1	TGTGCCAGTAGTACCGGACAGGTGCGCACCGGGGAGCTGTTTTTT	CASSTGQVRTGELFF
TRBV19	NA	TRBJ2-2	NA	TGTGCCAGTAGTATCCTAGCCATAGGGGAGCTGTTTTTT	CASSILAIGELFF
TRBV5-6	NA	TRBJ1-4	TRBD1	TGTGCCAGCAGCTTGCGGGGGACAGGTTATGAAAAACTGTTTTTT	CASSLRGTGYEKLFF
TRBV14	once	TRBJ1-1	NA	TGTGCCAGCAGCCAAGGGGTTACGACTGAAGCTTTCTTT	CASSQGVTTEAFF
TRBV6-6	NA	TRBJ2-2	NA	TGTGCCAGCAGCATGGCCTTAAACACCGGGGAGCTGTTTTTT	CASSMALNTGELFF
TRBV29-1	NA	TRBJ1-2	NA	TGCAGCGTCACCTTGGATTCGAGAGGCTACACCTTC	CSVTLDSRGYTF
TRBV7-3	NA	TRBJ2-2	NA	TGTGCCAGCAGCTTAACGACCGGGGAGCTGTTTTTT	CASSLTTGELFF
TRBV18	NA	TRBJ1-3	NA	TGTGCCAGCTCACCAAAACTCGGATTTGGAAACACCATATATTTT	CASSPKLGFGNTIYF
TRBV5-6	NA	TRBJ2-1	NA	TGTGCCAGCAGTTTTTCTGCAGGATCACTTTACAATGAGCAGTTCTTC	CASSFSAGSLYNEQFF